Listed here are 24 T cell receptor beta chains from one sample, sequenced in a study of blood T cell repertoires in COVID-19. The method was immunoSEQ multiplex PCR; TCRdb's version includes in-frame clones alone and lacks a portion of them. The table lists about 280,000 clones, around 86% of them singletons. Specimen: peripheral blood. Receptors were obtained from a human donor in a cohort sampled during active COVID-19.

The V gene is TRBV6-5, the J gene TRBJ1-4; weak D call: TRBD1 (6 bases). Germline CDR1 reads MNHEY; CDR2 reads SVGAGI. V lost 6 bases to trimming and J lost 3 bases, with 8 bases between them. The CDR3 loop spans 13 amino acids. The CDR3 is CASSRTANEKLFF. DNA of the CDR3: TGTGCCAGCAGCAGGACAGCTAATGAAAAACTGTTTTTT.

The chain couples TRBV6-5 to TRBJ2-2; 7 nucleotides agree with TRBD2. Germline loops: CDR1 MNHEY, CDR2 SVGAGI. The CDR3 has 15 residues. Losses at the gene ends were 8 bases for V and 6 bases for J; bases not matched to a gene: 12. CDR3 nucleotide sequence: TGTGCCAGCGCCCGGACCCAGGGAGGGGCCGGGGAGCTGTTTTTT. This codes for CASARTQGGAGELFF.

The V gene is TRBV12-5, the J gene TRBJ2-2; 10 nucleotides match TRBD2. Germline assignment: CDR1 LGHNT and CDR2 FRNRAP. There are 15 residues in the CDR3. V lost 5 bases and J lost 3; bases outside the gene matches: 3. The DNA for the CDR3 is TGTGCTAGTGGTCCTAGCGGGAGTGACACCGGGGAGCTGTTTTTT. Encoded protein: CASGPSGSDTGELFF.

The genes are TRBV28 and TRBJ2-7; the match to TRBD2 covers 8 bases. The junction had 6 bases not matched to a gene; V was cut back by 4 bases and J by 4 bases. Germline values: CDR1 MDHEN, CDR2 SYDVKM. The CDR3 is 14 amino acids. DNA for the CDR3: TGTGCCAGCAGTTCCAGCGGGAGTAGATACGAGCAGTACTTC. This translates into CASSSSGSRYEQYF.

V usage is TRBV5-1 and J usage is TRBJ2-3, with D tentatively TRBD1 (6 bases). V was cut by 0 bases and J by 3 bases, with 11 bases left in between. The germline V gene encodes CDR1 SGHRS and CDR2 YFSETQ. The CDR3 sequence is 15 residues long. The CDR3 is CASSLEGRGTDTQYF. The CDR3 region has the DNA TGCGCCAGCAGCTTGGAAGGCAGGGGAACAGATACGCAGTATTTT.

In the case of this clone: This specimen includes other DNA sequences encoding the same CDR3. This chain uses TRBV27 with TRBJ1-6; 7 nucleotides line up with TRBD1. The CDR3 length is 14 residues. V dropped 6 bases and J dropped 5; count of bases not matched to a gene: 4. The germline gives CDR1 MNHEY, CDR2 SMNVEV (reference sequence). As DNA, the CDR3 is TGTGCCAGCAGCTGGGACAGCAATAATTCACCCCTCCACTTT. Translated: CASSWDSNNSPLHF.

V is TRBV19 and J is TRBJ2-5; 10 bases fit TRBD2. CDR3 length: 15 residues. CDR1 LNHDA and CDR2 SQIVND come from the germline V gene (reference sequence). V lost 5 bases to trimming and J lost 7 bases; unmatched junction nucleotides: 10. The CDR3 reads CASSVTSGDGVTQYF. In nucleotides, the CDR3 is TGTGCCAGTAGTGTTACTAGCGGGGACGGAGTGACCCAGTACTTC.

The V call is TRBV5-4, the J call TRBJ2-7; TRBD2 matches at 9 bases. V gave up 6 bases and J gave up 2 bases; unmatched junction bases: 3. Germline values: CDR1 SGHNT, CDR2 YYREEE (reference sequence). The CDR3 has 13 amino acids. CDR3 residues: CASKIAGAYEQYF. In DNA, the CDR3 is TGTGCCAGCAAAATAGCGGGAGCCTACGAGCAGTACTTC.

This chain joins TRBV5-1 and TRBJ2-7, with TRBD1 as a possible D gene (5 bases). Germline values: CDR1 SGHRS, CDR2 YFSETQ. The CDR3 covers 17 residues. V was cut by 0 bases and J by 1 base, with 17 bases left in between. DNA of the CDR3: TGCGCCAGCAGCTTGGGAACAGGATTAGTAGGATCCTACGAGCAGTACTTC. Its translation: CASSLGTGLVGSYEQYF. The full variable domain, with the rest looked up from reference TRBV5-1 and TRBJ2-7, is KAGVTQTPRYLIKTRGQQVTLSCSPISGHRSVSWYQQTPGQGLQFLFEYFSETQRNKGNFPGRFSGRQFSNSRSEMNVSTLELGDSALYLCASSLGTGLVGSYEQYFGPGTRLTVT.

This clone was recorded a few times. The chain joins TRBV6-5 to TRBJ1-6, with D tentatively TRBD1 (5 bases). Trimming left V 3 bases short and J 5 bases short, with 8 bases between. Germline CDR1 and CDR2: MNHEY and SVGAGI. The CDR3 covers 14 residues. This chain's CDR3 is CASSYYRNNSPLHF. The CDR3 region has the DNA TGTGCCAGCAGTTATTACAGGAATAATTCACCCCTCCACTTT.

This clone appeared a few times. The V and J genes are TRBV10-1 and TRBJ2-7, with a tentative D call TRBD1 (6 bases). CDR3 length: 10 amino acids. The ends were cut back, 8 bases at V and 12 bases at J, with 14 bases in the middle. Germline V gene data show CDR1 as WNHNN and CDR2 as SYGVQD (reference sequence). Written as DNA, the CDR3 is TGCGCCAGCGGGGACAAAAGGTTGTACTTC. It is translated as CASGDKRLYF.

This chain links TRBV29-1 with TRBJ2-1, with D possibly TRBD2 on 6 matching bases. V dropped 7 bases and J dropped 6 bases, with 19 bases sitting between them. In germline, CDR1 is SQVTM, CDR2 ANQGSEA. There are 14 residues in the CDR3. CDR3 nucleotide sequence: TGCAGCGCCGCAGGGATAATAGCGGCCAATGAGCAGTTCTTC. Protein sequence: CSAAGIIAANEQFF.

The J gene is TRBJ2-1, the V gene TRBV18; 13 nucleotides agree with TRBD2. The V and J ends lost 3 bases and 9 bases, in that order; junction bases with no gene match: 2. The germline V gene encodes CDR1 KGHSH and CDR2 LQKENI. CDR3 size: 14 residues. Here the CDR3 reads CASSPGTSGAEQFF. CDR3 nucleotides: TGTGCCAGCTCACCGGGGACTAGCGGGGCTGAGCAGTTCTTC.

This clone was counted once. This rearrangement joins TRBV29-1 to TRBJ2-7; 8 nucleotides line up with TRBD2. Per germline, CDR1 SQVTM and CDR2 ANQGSEA. The ends lost 3 bases at V and 2 bases at J; junction bases unmatched: 9. This CDR3 has 15 amino acids. This CDR3 is CSVDVPSGYPYEQYF. The CDR3 nucleotides are TGCAGCGTTGACGTGCCTAGCGGGTACCCCTACGAGCAGTACTTC.

The chain couples TRBV5-3 to TRBJ1-5; TRBD1 matches at 8 bases. TRBV5-3 is identified as an open reading frame with a role that is uncertain. The CDR3 is 15 residues long. J was trimmed by 6 bases and V by 4 bases; bases with no gene match: 9. The CDR3 region is CARSGDRPASQPQHF. CDR3 DNA sequence: TGTGCCAGAAGCGGGGACAGGCCAGCAAGTCAGCCCCAGCATTTT.

About this clone itself: Other DNA variants within this sample encode the same CDR3. The rearrangement uses TRBV5-1 and TRBJ1-4, with D unclear. Germline assignment: CDR1 SGHRS and CDR2 YFSETQ. This CDR3 spans 14 amino acids. Trimming shortened V by 7 bases and J by 8 bases, and 18 bases separated the two germline ends. The CDR3 DNA follows: TGCGCCAGCTCCACCGGTGGAGGAAACGAAAAACTGTTTTTT. Translated, it gives CASSTGGGNEKLFF. Using reference TRBV5-1 and TRBJ1-4 for the parts outside the CDR3, the full variable domain is KAGVTQTPRYLIKTRGQQVTLSCSPISGHRSVSWYQQTPGQGLQFLFEYFSETQRNKGNFPGRFSGRQFSNSRSEMNVSTLELGDSALYLCASSTGGGNEKLFFGSGTQLSVL.

V and J are TRBV5-1 and TRBJ2-3; no clear D. Germline CDR1 and CDR2: SGHRS and YFSETQ. Trimming cost V 1 base and J 6 bases, with 15 bases left between them. CDR3 size: 15 residues. The chain's CDR3 is CASSLSRAGADTQYF. In DNA, the CDR3 is TGCGCCAGCAGCTTGTCCCGTGCAGGTGCGGATACGCAGTATTTT.

The chain links TRBV6-5 to TRBJ1-1, with a possible D match to TRBD1 (5 bases). This CDR3 spans 16 amino acids. Trimming took 0 bases from V and 2 from J, leaving 13 bases between them. CDR1 is MNHEY, CDR2 SVGAGI, per germline. Here the CDR3 DNA reads TGTGCCAGCAGTTACTCTCCGGCAGGGCAAAACACTGAAGCTTTCTTT. Amino acids: CASSYSPAGQNTEAFF.

The CDR3 DNA is TGTGCCAGCTCACCACTGGACTGGTCCCACAATGAGCAGTTCTTC. This codes for CASSPLDWSHNEQFF. V is TRBV18 and J is TRBJ2-1; D perhaps matches TRBD2 (5 bases). The germline gives CDR1 KGHSH, CDR2 LQKENI. V gave up 1 base and J gave up 5 bases, with 12 bases separating them. The CDR3 runs to 15 residues.

The chain uses TRBV9 and TRBJ2-5, with D unresolved. The CDR3 is made up of 14 amino acids. The V gene's germline CDR1 is SGDLS and CDR2 YYNGEE. V was clipped by 0 bases and J by 5 bases, with 11 bases between them. The CDR3 DNA is TGTGCCAGCAGCGTAGGCTTCGGTATGGAGACCCAGTACTTC. Translation: CASSVGFGMETQYF.

This clone has a single count. This same CDR3 is encoded by further DNA sequences in the sample. The V and J genes are TRBV6-6 and TRBJ1-5; 8 bases match TRBD1. This CDR3 spans 12 amino acids. Unmatched junction bases numbered 1, after V lost 5 bases and J lost 7 bases. Per germline, CDR1 MNHNY and CDR2 SVGAGI (reference sequence). Written as DNA, the CDR3 is TGTGCCAGCAGTCCAGGGGGCCAGCCCCAGCATTTT. It translates to CASSPGGQPQHF.

This clone was seen just once. The V gene is TRBV6-5, the J gene TRBJ1-2, with 8 bases matching TRBD1. V shed 4 bases, J shed 1 base, and the junction held 5 bases outside the gene matches. Looked up from germline, CDR1 is MNHEY and CDR2 is SVGAGI. There are 15 residues in the CDR3. CDR3 loop: CASSFQGALNYGYTF. CDR3 nucleotides: TGTGCCAGCAGTTTTCAGGGGGCCCTTAACTATGGCTACACCTTC.

The chain combines TRBV7-9 with TRBJ2-1, with D tentatively TRBD2 (5 bases). This CDR3 has 12 residues. Germline lookup yields CDR1 SEHNR and CDR2 FQNEAQ (reference sequence). V lost 3 bases and J 14 bases, leaving 14 bases between the germline ends. CDR3 sequence: CASSFRRLGEFF. The CDR3 nucleotides read TGTGCCAGCAGCTTCCGACGGCTCGGGGAGTTCTTC.

The rearrangement uses TRBV18 and TRBJ2-1; tentative D call: TRBD1 (5 bases). The CDR3 loop spans 15 amino acids. Trimming cost V 3 bases and J 6 bases, with 15 bases left between them. The germline gives CDR1 KGHSH, CDR2 LQKENI. CDR3 bases: TGTGCCAGCTCACCCACAGGTGGGAATAGCAATGAGCAGTTCTTC. The encoded protein is CASSPTGGNSNEQFF. The variable domain in full, with the rest retrieved from reference TRBV18 and TRBJ2-1, is NAGVMQNPRHLVRRRGQEARLRCSPMKGHSHVYWYRQLPEEGLKFMVYLQKENIIDESGMPKERFSAEFPKEGPSILRIQQVVRGDSAAYFCASSPTGGNSNEQFFGPGTRLTVL.